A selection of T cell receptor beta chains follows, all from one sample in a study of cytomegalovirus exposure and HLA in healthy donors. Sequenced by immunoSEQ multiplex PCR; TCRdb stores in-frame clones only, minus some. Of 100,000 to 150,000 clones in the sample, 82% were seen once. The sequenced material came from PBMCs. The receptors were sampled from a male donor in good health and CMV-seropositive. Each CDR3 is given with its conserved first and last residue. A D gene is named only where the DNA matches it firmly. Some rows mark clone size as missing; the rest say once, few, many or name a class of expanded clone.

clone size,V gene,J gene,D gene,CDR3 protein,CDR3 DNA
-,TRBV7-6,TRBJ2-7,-,CASSLAEIGYEQYF,TGTGCCAGCAGCTTAGCGGAGATAGGTTACGAGCAGTACTTC
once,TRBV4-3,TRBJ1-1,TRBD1,CASSQPRQGLNTEAFF,TGCGCCAGCAGCCAACCCCGACAGGGGTTGAACACTGAAGCTTTCTTT
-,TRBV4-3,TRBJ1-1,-,CASSQVTQGMTEAFF,TGCGCCAGCAGCCAAGTCACGCAGGGAATGACTGAAGCTTTCTTT
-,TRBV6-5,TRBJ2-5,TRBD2,CASSRSIAGKETQYF,TGTGCCAGCAGCCGTTCGATAGCGGGCAAAGAGACCCAGTACTTC
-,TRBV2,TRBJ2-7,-,CASSLYEQYF,TGTGCCAGCAGCCTTTACGAGCAGTACTTC
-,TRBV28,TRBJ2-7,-,CASSLPIADYEQYF,TGTGCCAGCAGTTTACCGATAGCCGACTACGAGCAGTACTTC
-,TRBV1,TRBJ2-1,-,CTSSQRPGLAGDDEQFF,TGCACCAGCAGCCAAAGGCCGGGACTAGCGGGAGACGATGAGCAGTTCTTC
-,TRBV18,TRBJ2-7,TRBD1,CASSPGQGASHEQYF,TGTGCCAGCTCACCGGGACAGGGGGCTTCTCACGAGCAGTACTTC
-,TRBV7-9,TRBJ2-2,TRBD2,CASSFSRMLAGTNTGELFF,TGTGCCAGCAGCTTCTCCCGTATGCTAGCGGGAACGAACACCGGGGAGCTGTTTTTT
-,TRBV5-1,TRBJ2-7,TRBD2,CASSLVAGVHEQYF,TGCGCCAGCAGCTTGGTCGCGGGAGTCCACGAGCAGTACTTC
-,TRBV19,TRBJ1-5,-,CASSFRESWYQPQHF,TGTGCCAGTAGTTTCCGGGAGAGCTGGTACCAGCCCCAGCATTTT
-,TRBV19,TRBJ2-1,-,CASNNVGQHNEQFF,TGTGCCAGTAACAACGTCGGACAACACAATGAGCAGTTCTTC
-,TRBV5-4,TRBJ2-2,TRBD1,CASSSGGIGNTGELFF,TGTGCCAGCAGCTCAGGGGGCATCGGGAACACCGGGGAGCTGTTTTTT
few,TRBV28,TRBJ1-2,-,CASSLEWGYTF,TGTGCCAGCAGTTTAGAGTGGGGCTACACCTTC
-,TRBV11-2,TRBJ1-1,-,CASSPRWATEAFF,TGTGCCAGCAGCCCAAGGTGGGCAACTGAAGCTTTCTTT
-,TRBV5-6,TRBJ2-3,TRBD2,CASRGGLAGTDTQYF,TGTGCCAGCAGAGGTGGACTAGCGGGCACAGATACGCAGTATTTT
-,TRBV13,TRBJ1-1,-,CASSLSYLRLNTEAFF,TGTGCCAGCAGCTTAAGTTACCTGCGCCTGAACACTGAAGCTTTCTTT
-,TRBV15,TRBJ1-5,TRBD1,CATRVGRTGGQPQHF,TGTGCCACCAGGGTAGGTAGGACAGGGGGCCAGCCCCAGCATTTT
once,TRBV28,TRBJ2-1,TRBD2,CASSIISLAGVNEQFF,TGTGCCAGCAGTATTATTTCTCTAGCGGGAGTCAATGAGCAGTTCTTC
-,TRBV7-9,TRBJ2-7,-,CASSSPSRSDGNEQYF,TGTGCCAGCAGCTCGCCAAGCCGATCGGACGGGAACGAGCAGTACTTC
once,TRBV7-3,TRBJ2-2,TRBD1,CASRGQGAGELFF,TGTGCCAGCCGGGGACAGGGAGCCGGGGAGCTGTTTTTT
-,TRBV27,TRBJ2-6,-,CASSLSSGANVLTF,TGTGCCAGCAGCCTAAGCTCTGGGGCCAACGTCCTGACTTTC
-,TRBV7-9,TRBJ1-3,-,CSSSSPGEDANTIYF,TGTTCCAGCAGCTCCCCCGGGGAGGACGCGAACACCATATATTTT
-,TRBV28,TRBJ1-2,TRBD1,CASSLPRQGYGYTF,TGTGCCAGCAGTCTACCTCGACAGGGCTATGGCTACACCTTC
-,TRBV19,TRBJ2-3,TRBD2,CASSIPGLAGADTQYF,TGTGCCAGTAGTATTCCGGGACTAGCGGGAGCAGATACGCAGTATTTT